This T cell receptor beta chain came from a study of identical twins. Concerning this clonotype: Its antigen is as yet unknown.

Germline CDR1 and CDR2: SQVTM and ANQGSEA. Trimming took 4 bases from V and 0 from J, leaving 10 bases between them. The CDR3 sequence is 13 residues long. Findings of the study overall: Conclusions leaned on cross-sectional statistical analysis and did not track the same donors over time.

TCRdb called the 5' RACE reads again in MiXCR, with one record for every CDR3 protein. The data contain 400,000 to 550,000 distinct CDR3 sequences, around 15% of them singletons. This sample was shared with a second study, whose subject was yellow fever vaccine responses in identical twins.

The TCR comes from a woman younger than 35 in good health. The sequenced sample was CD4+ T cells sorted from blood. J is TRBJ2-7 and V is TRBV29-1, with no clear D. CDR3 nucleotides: TGCAGCGTTGTAGAGACGGCCTCCTACGAGCAGTACTTC. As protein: CSVVETASYEQYF.